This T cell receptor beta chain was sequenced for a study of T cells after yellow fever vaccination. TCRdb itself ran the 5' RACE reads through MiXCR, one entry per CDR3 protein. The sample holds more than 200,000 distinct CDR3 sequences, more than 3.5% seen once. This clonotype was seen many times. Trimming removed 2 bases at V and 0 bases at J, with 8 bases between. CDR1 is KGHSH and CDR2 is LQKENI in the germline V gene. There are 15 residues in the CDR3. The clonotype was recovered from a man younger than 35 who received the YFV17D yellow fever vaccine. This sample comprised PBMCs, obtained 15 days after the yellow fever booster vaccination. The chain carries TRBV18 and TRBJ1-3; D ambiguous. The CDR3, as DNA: TGTGCCAGCTCACCAGACATGAGCTCTGGAAACACCATATATTTT. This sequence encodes CASSPDMSSGNTIYF.